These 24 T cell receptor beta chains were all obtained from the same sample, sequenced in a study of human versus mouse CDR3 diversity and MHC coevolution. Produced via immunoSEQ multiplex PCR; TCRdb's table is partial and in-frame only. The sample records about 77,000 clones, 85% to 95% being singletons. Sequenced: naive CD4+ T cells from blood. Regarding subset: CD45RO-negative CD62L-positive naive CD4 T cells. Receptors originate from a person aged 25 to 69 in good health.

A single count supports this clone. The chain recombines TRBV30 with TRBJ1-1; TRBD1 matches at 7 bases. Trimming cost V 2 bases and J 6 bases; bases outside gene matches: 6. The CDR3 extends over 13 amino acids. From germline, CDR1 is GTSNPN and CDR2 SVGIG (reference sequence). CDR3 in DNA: TGTGCCTGGAGTACAGGGGCGCGCGCTGAAGCTTTCTTT. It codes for CAWSTGARAEAFF.

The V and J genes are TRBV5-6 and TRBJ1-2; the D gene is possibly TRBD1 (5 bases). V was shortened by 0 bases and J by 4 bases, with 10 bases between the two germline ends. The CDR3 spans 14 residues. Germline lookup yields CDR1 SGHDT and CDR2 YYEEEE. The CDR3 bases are TGTGCCAGCAGCTTGGCCAGGCAGGGCTATGGCTACACCTTC. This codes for CASSLARQGYGYTF. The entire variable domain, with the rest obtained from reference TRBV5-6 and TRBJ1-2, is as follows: DAGVTQSPTHLIKTRGQQVTLRCSPKSGHDTVSWYQQALGQGPQFIFQYYEEEERQRGNFPDRFSGHQFPNYSSELNVNALLLGDSALYLCASSLARQGYGYTFGSGTRLTVV.

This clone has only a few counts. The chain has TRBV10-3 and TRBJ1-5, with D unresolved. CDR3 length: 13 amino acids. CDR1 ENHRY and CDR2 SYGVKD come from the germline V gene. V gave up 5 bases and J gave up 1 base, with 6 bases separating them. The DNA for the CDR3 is TGTGCCATCAGTCCGGAGAGCAATCAGCCCCAGCATTTT. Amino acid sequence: CAISPESNQPQHF.

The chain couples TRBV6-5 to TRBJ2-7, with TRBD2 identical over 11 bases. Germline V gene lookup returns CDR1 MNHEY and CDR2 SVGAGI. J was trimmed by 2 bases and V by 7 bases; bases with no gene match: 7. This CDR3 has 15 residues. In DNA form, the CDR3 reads TGTGCCAGCACCGACTCGACTAGCGGGACCTACGAGCAGTACTTC. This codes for CASTDSTSGTYEQYF.

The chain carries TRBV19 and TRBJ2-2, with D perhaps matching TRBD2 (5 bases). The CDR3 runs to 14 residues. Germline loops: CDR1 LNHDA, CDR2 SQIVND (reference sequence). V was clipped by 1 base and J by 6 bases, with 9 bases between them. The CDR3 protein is CASSIAREAGELFF. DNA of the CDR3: TGTGCCAGTAGTATAGCGAGGGAAGCCGGGGAGCTGTTTTTT.

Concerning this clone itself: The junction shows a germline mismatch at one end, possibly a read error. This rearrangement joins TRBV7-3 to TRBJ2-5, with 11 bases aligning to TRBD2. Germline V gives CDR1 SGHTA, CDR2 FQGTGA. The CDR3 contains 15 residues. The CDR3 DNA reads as TGTGCCAGCAGCATAACTAGCGGGGGACAAGAGACCCAGTACTTC. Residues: CASSITSGGQETQYF. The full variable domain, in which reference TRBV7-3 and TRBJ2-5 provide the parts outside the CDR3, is GAGVSQTPSNKVTEKGKYVELRCDPISGHTALYWYRQSLGQGPEFLIYFQGTGAADDSGLPNDRFFAVRPEGSVSTLKIQRTERGDSAVYLCASSITSGGQETQYFGPGTRLLVL.

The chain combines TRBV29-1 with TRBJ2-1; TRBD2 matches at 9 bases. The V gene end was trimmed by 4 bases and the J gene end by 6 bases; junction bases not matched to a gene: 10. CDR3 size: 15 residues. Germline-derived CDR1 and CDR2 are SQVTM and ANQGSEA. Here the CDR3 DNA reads TGCAGCGTTGTGTCTAGCGGGATTGCCAGCAATGAGCAGTTCTTC. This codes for CSVVSSGIASNEQFF.

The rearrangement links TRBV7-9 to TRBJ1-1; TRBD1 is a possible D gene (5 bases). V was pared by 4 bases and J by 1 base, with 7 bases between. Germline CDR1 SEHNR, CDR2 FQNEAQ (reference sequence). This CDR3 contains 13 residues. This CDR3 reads CASSSGQNTEAFF. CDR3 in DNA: TGTGCCAGCAGCTCTGGACAGAACACTGAAGCTTTCTTT. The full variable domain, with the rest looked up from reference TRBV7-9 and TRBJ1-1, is DTGVSQNPRHKITKRGQNVTFRCDPISEHNRLYWYRQTLGQGPEFLTYFQNEAQLEKSRLLSDRFSAERPKGSFSTLEIQRTEQGDSAMYLCASSSGQNTEAFFGQGTRLTVV.

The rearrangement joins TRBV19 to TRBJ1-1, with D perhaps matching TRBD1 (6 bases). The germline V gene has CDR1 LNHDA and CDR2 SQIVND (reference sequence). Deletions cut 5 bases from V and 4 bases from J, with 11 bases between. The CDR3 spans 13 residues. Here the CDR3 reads CASSRLGGTEAFF. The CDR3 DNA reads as TGTGCCAGTAGTCGCTTAGGGGGCACTGAAGCTTTCTTT.

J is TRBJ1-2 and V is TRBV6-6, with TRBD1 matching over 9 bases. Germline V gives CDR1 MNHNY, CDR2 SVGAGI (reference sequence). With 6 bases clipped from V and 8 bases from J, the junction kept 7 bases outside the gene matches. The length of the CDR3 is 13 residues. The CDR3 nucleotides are TGTGCCAGCAGCTCCGGGACAGGGCGCGGCTACACCTTC. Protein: CASSSGTGRGYTF.

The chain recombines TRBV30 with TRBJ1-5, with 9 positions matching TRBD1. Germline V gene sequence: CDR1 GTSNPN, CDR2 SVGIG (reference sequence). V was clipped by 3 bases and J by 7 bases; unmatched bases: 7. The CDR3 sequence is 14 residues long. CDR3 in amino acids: CAWSEGQGNQPQHF. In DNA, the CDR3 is TGTGCCTGGAGCGAGGGACAGGGAAACCAGCCCCAGCATTTT.

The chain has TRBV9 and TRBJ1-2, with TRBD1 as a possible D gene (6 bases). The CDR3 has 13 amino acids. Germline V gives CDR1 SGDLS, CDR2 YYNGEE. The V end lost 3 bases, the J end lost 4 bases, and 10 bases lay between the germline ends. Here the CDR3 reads CASSADSSYGYTF. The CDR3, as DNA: TGTGCCAGCAGCGCGGACAGTTCCTATGGCTACACCTTC.

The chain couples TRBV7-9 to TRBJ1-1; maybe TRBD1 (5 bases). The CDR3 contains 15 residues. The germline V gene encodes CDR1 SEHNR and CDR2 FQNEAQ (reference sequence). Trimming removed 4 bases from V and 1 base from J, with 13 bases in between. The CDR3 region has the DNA TGTGCCAGCAGCTCCTGGGGGGGGACGAACACTGAAGCTTTCTTT. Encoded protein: CASSSWGGTNTEAFF.

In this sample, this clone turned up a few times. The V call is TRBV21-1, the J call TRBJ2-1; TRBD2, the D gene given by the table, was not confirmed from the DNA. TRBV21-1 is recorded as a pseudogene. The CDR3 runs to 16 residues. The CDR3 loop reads CASSARKAGGYNEQFF. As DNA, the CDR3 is TGTGCCAGCAGCGCGAGGAAAGCGGGAGGGTACAATGAGCAGTTCTTC.

CDR3 DNA: TGTGCCAGCCGACTAGCGGGAGACATCGGGGAGCTGTTTTTT. Protein: CASRLAGDIGELFF. The J gene is TRBJ2-2, the V gene TRBV19; 12 positions agree with TRBD2. The ends lost 9 bases at V and 7 bases at J; junction bases unmatched: 6. CDR1 and CDR2 (germline): LNHDA, SQIVND (reference sequence). This CDR3 has 14 amino acids.

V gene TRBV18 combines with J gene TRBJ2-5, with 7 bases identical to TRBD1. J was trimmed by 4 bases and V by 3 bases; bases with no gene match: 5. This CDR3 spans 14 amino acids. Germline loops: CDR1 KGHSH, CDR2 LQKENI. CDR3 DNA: TGTGCCAGCTCACCCCCGGGACAGCCAGAGACCCAGTACTTC. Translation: CASSPPGQPETQYF.

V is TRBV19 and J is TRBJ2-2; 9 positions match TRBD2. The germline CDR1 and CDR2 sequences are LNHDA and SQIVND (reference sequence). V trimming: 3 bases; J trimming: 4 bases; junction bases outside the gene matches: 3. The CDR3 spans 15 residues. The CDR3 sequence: CASSISGSVTGELFF. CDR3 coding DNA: TGTGCCAGTAGTATTAGCGGGAGTGTCACCGGGGAGCTGTTTTTT.

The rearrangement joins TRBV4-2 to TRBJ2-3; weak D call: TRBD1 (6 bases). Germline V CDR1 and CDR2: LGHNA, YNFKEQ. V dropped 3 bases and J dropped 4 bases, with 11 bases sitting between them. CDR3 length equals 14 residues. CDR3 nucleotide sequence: TGTGCCAGCAGCCAGGACACAGGGCCAGATACGCAGTATTTT. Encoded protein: CASSQDTGPDTQYF.

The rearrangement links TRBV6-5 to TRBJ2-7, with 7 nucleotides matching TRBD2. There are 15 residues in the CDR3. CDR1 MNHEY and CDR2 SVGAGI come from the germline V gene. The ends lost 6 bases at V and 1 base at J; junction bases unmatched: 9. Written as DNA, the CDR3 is TGTGCCAGCAGGAACGGGGCTAGCGGATCCTACGAGCAGTACTTC. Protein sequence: CASRNGASGSYEQYF.

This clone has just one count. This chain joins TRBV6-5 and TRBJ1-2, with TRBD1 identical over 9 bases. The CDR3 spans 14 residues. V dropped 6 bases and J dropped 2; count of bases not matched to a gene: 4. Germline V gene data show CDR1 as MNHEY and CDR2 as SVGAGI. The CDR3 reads CASSPDRGNYGYTF. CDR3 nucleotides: TGTGCCAGCAGCCCCGACAGGGGGAACTATGGCTACACCTTC.

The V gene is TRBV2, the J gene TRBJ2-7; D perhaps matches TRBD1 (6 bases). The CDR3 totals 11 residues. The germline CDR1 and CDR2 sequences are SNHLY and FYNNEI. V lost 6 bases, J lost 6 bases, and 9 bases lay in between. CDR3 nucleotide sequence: TGTGCCAGCAGGCAGGGGTTCGAGCAGTACTTC. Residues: CASRQGFEQYF. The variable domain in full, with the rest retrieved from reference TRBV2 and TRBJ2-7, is EPEVTQTPSHQVTQMGQEVILRCVPISNHLYFYWYRQILGQKVEFLVSFYNNEISEKSEIFDDQFSVERPDGSNFTLKIRSTKLEDSAMYFCASRQGFEQYFGPGTRLTVT.

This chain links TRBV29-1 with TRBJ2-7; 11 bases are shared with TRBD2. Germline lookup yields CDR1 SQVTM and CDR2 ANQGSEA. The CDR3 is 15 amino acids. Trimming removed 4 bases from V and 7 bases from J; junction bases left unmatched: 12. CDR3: CSVAPRLAGGWEQYF. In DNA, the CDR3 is TGCAGCGTTGCCCCCCGTCTAGCGGGAGGATGGGAGCAGTACTTC.

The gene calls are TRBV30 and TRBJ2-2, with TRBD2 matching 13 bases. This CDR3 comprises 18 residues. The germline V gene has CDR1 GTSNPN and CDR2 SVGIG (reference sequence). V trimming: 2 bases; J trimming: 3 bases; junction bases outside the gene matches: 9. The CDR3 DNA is TGTGCCTGGAGTCCCCGCCTGGGACTAGCGGGGTACACCGGGGAGCTGTTTTTT. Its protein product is CAWSPRLGLAGYTGELFF.

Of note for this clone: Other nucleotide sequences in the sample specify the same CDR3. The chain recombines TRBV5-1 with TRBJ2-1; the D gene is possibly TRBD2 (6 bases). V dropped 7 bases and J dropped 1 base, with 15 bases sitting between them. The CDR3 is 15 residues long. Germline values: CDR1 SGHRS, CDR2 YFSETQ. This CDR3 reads CASSLDGSSYNEQFF. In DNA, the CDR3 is TGCGCCAGCTCTCTAGACGGGAGTTCCTACAATGAGCAGTTCTTC.